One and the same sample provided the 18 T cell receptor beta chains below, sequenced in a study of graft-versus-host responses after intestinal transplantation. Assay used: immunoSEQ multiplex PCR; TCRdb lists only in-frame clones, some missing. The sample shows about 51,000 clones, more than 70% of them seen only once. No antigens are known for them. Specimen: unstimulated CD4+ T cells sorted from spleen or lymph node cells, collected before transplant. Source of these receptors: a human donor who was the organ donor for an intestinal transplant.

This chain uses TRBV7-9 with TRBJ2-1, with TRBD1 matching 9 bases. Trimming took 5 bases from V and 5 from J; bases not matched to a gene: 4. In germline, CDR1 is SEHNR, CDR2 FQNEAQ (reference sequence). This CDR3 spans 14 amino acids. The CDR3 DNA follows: TGTGCCAGCAGCCTTGGACAGGGGAACAATGAGCAGTTCTTC. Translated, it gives CASSLGQGNNEQFF.

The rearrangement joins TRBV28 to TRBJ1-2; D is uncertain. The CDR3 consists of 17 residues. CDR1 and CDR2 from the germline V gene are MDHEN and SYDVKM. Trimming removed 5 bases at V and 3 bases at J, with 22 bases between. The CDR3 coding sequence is TGTGCCAGCAGTCCTGGCCGAGGGAGGTACGGGGACTATGGCTACACCTTC. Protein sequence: CASSPGRGRYGDYGYTF.

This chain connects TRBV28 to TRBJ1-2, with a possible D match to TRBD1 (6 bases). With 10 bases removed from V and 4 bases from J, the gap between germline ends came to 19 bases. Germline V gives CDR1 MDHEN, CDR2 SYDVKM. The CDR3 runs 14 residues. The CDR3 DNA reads TGTGCCACCGAATCGGACAGATCCCTCTATGGCTACACCTTC. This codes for CATESDRSLYGYTF.

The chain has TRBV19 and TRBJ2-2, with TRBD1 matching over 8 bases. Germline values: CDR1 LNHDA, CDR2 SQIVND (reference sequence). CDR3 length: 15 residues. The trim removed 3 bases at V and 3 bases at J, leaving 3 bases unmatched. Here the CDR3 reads CASSILDRDTGELFF. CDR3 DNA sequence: TGTGCCAGTAGTATCCTGGACAGGGACACCGGGGAGCTGTTTTTT.

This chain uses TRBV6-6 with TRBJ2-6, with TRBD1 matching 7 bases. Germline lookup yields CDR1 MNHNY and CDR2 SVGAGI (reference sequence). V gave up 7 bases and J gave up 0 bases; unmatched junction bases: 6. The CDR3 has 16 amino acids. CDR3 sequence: CASTGQTNSGANVLTF. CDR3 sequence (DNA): TGTGCCAGCACGGGACAGACAAACTCTGGGGCCAACGTCCTGACTTTC.

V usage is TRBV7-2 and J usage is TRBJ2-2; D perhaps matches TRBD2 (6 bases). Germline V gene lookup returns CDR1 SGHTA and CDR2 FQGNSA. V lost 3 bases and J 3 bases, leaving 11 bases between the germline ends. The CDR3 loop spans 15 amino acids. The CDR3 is CASSFRGGYTGELFF. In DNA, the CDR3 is TGTGCCAGCAGCTTTCGTGGGGGGTACACCGGGGAGCTGTTTTTT.

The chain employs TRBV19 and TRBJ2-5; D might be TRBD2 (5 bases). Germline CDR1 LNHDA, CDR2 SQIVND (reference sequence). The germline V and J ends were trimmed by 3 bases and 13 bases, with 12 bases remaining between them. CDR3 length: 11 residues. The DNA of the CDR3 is TGTGCCAGTAGTATGGGTGGGGAGCTGTACTTC. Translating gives CASSMGGELYF.

CDR3 sequence reads: CASSPLGLTEAFF. In DNA, the CDR3 is TGTGCCAGCAGTCCCCTGGGACTCACTGAAGCTTTCTTT. The rearrangement links TRBV6-5 to TRBJ1-1, with a tentative D call TRBD1 (5 bases). The CDR3 runs to 13 residues. V was cut by 5 bases and J by 4 bases, with 11 bases left in between. The germline V gene encodes CDR1 MNHEY and CDR2 SVGAGI.

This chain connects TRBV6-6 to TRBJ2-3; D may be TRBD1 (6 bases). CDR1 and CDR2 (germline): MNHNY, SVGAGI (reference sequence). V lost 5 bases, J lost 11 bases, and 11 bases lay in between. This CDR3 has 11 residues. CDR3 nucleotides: TGTGCCAGCAGTCCTGACAGGAAGCAGTATTTT. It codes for CASSPDRKQYF.

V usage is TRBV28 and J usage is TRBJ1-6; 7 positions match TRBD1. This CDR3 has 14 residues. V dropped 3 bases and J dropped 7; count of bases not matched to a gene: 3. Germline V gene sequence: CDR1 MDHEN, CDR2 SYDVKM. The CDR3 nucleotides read TGTGCCAGCAGTTTTGGACAGGTCAATTCACCCCTCCACTTT. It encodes CASSFGQVNSPLHF.

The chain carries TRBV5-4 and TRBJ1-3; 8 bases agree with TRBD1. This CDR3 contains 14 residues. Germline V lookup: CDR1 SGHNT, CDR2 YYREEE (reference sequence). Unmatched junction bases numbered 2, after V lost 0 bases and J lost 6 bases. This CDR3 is CASSLGQGANTIYF. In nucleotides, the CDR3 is TGTGCCAGCAGCTTGGGGCAGGGGGCAAACACCATATATTTT.

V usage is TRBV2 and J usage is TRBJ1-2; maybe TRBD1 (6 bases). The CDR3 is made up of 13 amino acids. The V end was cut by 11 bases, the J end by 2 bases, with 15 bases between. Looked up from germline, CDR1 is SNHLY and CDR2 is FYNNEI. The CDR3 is CAGRPGQNYGYTF. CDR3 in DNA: TGTGCCGGACGCCCGGGACAAAACTATGGCTACACCTTC.

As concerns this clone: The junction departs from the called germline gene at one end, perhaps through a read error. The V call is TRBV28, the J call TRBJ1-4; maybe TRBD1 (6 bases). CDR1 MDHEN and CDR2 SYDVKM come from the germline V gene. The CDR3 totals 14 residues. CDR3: CASCRDTTNEELFF. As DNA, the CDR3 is TGTGCCAGCTGCCGGGACACAACTAATGAAGAACTGTTTTTT.

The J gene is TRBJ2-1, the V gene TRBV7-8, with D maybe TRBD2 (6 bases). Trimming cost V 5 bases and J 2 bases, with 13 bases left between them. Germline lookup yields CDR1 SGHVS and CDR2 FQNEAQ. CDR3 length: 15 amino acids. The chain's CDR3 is CASSVGSGAYNEQFF. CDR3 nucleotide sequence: TGTGCCAGCAGCGTCGGGAGCGGCGCCTACAATGAGCAGTTCTTC.

The CDR3 DNA reads as TGTGCCAGCAGGTTGACGGGCGGGGAGCTGTTTTTT. Residues: CASRLTGGELFF. The chain links TRBV28 to TRBJ2-2, with D unresolved. The V end lost 6 bases, the J end lost 7 bases, and 9 bases lay between the germline ends. Germline values: CDR1 MDHEN, CDR2 SYDVKM. This CDR3 is built from 12 residues.

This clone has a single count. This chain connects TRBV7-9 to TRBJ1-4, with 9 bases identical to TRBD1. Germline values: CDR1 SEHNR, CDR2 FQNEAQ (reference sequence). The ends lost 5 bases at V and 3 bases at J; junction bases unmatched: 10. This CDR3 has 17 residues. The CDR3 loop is CASSPSLTGGSNEKLFF. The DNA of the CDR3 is TGTGCCAGCAGCCCCAGCCTTACAGGGGGCTCTAATGAAAAACTGTTTTTT.

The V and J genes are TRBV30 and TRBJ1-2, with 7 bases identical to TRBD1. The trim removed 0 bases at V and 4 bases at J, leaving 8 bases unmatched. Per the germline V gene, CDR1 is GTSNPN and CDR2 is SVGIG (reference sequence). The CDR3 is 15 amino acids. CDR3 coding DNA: TGTGCCTGGAGTGTACGTAGAGGGGGCGCCTATGGCTACACCTTC. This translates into CAWSVRRGGAYGYTF. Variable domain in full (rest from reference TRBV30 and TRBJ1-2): SQTIHQWPATLVQPVGSPLSLECTVEGTSNPNLYWYRQAAGRGLQLLFYSVGIGQISSEVPQNLSASRPQDRQFILSSKKLLLSDSGFYLCAWSVRRGGAYGYTFGSGTRLTVV.

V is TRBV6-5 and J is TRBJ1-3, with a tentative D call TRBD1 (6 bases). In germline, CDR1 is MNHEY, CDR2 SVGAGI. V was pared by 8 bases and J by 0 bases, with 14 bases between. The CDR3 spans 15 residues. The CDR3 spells CASGRQDNSGNTIYF. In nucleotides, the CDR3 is TGTGCCAGCGGTAGACAGGACAACTCTGGAAACACCATATATTTT.